This TCR beta chain stems from a study of cytomegalovirus exposure and HLA in healthy donors. General study results and limits: The authors assumed roughly uniform sequencing depth across donors for presence/absence analyses. Later analysis showed most CMV-associated TCR beta chains appearing HLA-restricted. Per published reports, the classifier diagnosed cytomegalovirus status with high specificity and sensitivity.

As regards this clone: What it binds is not known.

PCR used 60 Vbeta primers and 13 Jbeta primers. Clones were read by immunoSEQ multiplex PCR, and TCRdb kept only the in-frame ones, dropping some. The table records roughly 100,000 clones, 65% to 80% of them present only once. Though probably carrying unrecorded immune exposures, donors were nominally healthy at sampling. This CDR3 region has 14 residues. Deletions cut 5 bases from V and 3 bases from J, with 14 bases between. The V gene's germline CDR1 is SGHTA and CDR2 FQGNSA. This sequence originates from a man in his forties or fifties in good health and CMV-seropositive. The V gene is TRBV7-2, the J gene TRBJ2-7; D possibly corresponds to TRBD2 (5 bases). Sequences were obtained from PBMCs. The CDR3 region has the DNA TGTGCCAGCAGCCCCACGGGGTCCATCTACGAGCAGTACTTC. It codes for CASSPTGSIYEQYF.